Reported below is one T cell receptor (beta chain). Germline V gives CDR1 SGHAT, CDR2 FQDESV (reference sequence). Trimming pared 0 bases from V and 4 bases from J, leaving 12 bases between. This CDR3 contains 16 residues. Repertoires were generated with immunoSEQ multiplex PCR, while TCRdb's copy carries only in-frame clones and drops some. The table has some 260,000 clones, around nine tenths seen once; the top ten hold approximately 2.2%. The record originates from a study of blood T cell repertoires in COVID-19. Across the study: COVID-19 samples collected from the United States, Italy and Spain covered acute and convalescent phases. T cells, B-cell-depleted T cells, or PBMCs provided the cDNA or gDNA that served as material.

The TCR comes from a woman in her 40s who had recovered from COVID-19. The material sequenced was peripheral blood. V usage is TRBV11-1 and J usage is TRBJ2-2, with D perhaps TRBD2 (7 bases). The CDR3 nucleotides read TGTGCCAGCAGCTTAGCGCTCCGGGGGGCCACCGGGGAGCTGTTTTTT. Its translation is CASSLALRGATGELFF.